This T cell receptor (beta chain) derives from a study of blood T cells in healthy people across ages. Study results and caveats: Without sorted subsets, naive and antigen-experienced compartments could not be conclusively compared. Diversity was estimated from one million T cells, and these estimates were considered underestimates.

A second roughly 7 to 11 cycle PCR used barcoded and J-beta primers. TCRdb recomputed calls from the 5' RACE reads with MiXCR, one row per CDR3 protein. This sample yields 700,000 to 950,000 distinct CDR3 sequences, of which around 40% are seen a single time; roughly 20% belongs to the top ten. CDR1 and CDR2 (germline): MGHDK, SYGVNS. This CDR3 contains 15 residues. The trim removed 5 bases at V and 5 bases at J, leaving 10 bases unmatched. This clonotype occurred many times. Its antigen remains unidentified. No fewer than 7 million PBMCs went into each sample. Total RNA extracted from each sample amounted to at least 6 micrograms.

The rearrangement uses TRBV25-1 and TRBJ2-7; 9 nucleotides match TRBD1. Sequenced material: blood. The sequence came from a woman in her fifties or sixties in good health. CDR3: CASSTPGTGPHEQYF. The CDR3 DNA is TGTGCCAGCAGTACGCCCGGGACAGGGCCCCACGAGCAGTACTTC.